This section outlines one T cell receptor (beta chain) sequence together with its context. This clone's antigen is unknown. No per-base quality is available; no much larger clone lies one base away. Library preparation employed the immunoSEQ multiplex PCR assay. The multiplex PCR relied on a mix of 60 forward primers for TCR Vbeta segments and 13 reverse primers for TCR Jbeta segments. The CDR3 region of rearranged TCR beta genes was amplified from genomic DNA by a multiplex PCR assay. On the Illumina HiSeq System, the amplified TCR beta libraries were sequenced as 87-base-pair reads. On the authors' methods: In a later analysis, roughly 80 million unique TCR beta chains were counted across the 650 to 700 repertoires, and roughly 9.9 million of these chains were shared by at least two donors. Raw reads were error-corrected and collapsed into unique sequences by a nearest-neighbor algorithm in which closely related sequences were merged to remove PCR and sequencing errors. Alignment of CDR3 sequences to IMGT reference sequences was used to assign V, D and J gene segments. Each retained sequence needed at least a six-nucleotide match to both a V gene segment and a J gene segment. Rearrangements were called productive when the CDR3 lacked stop codons and stayed in frame with V and J; all others were non-productive. Following IMGT convention, CDR3 was defined as the stretch from the second conserved V-encoded cysteine to the conserved J-encoded phenylalanine. The earlier analysis of 500 to 750 of the donors excluded any sequence lacking an unambiguous match to a single V gene segment. An earlier analysis of 587 of the donors classified V segments as functional when productive rearrangements were above 56.7% and as segregating when the standard deviation between donors was above 5%. A statistical classification framework was developed to diagnose cytomegalovirus status using the catalog of TCR beta chain sequences. In a later analysis, TCR nucleotide sequences were compared against IMGT/GENE-DB human TR gene sequences so that V and J genes could be assigned. Using the TCRdist pipeline, a later analysis assigned CDR3 sequences along with most-parsimonious VDJ recombination scenarios. In a later analysis, each TCR beta chain was defined by its CDR3 amino acid sequence together with its V-gene family, and reads without a unique V-gene family were excluded. As a way to deal with suspected cross-contamination and a sequencing artifact, a later analysis dropped hundreds of nucleotide sequences that were highly shared and had low generation probability. A later analysis calculated a clonal expansion index for each public chain from normalized within-repertoire ranks of inferred template counts. In a later analysis, generation probabilities were computed with a VDJ recombination model fitted to out-of-frame rearrangements, and the resulting probabilities were checked against IGoR. A later analysis scored TCR-TCR, TCR-HLA and TCR-CMV co-occurrence with hypergeometric tests, applying a repertoire-size bias correction to TCR pairs. False discovery rates were estimated in a later analysis by permuting HLA or CMV assignments 20 times. A later analysis grouped co-occurring TCRs with DBSCAN, adding TCRdist sequence similarity when clustering within HLA-allele-positive subsets. Repertoires with fewer than 30,000 or more than 120,000 public chains were left out of co-occurrence clustering, as were five repertoires with anomalous nucleotide sharing. TCRdb stores this immuneACCESS table with in-frame sequences only. Part of the clones is absent; in the studies checked, under half of the shortfall reflects unresolved V genes, and no reason is known for the rest. That table supplies the V and J calls and clone size; D and trimming were determined from the DNA. This sample gives 35,000 to 50,000 clones in total; approximately 47% of them show up just once. The top ten clonotypes cover 6% of the sample.

The data originate from a study of cytomegalovirus exposure and HLA in healthy donors listed by TCRdb under 2017. Broadly, across the study: An earlier analysis of approximately 640 of the donors reported 250 to 300 Gb of sequence data and some 100 million unique TCR beta sequences from roughly 200 million T cells. Roughly 300 gigabases of sequencing data and 91 million or so unique TCR sequences made up an early release that covered roughly 670 HLA-typed donors. Of the 350 to 450 genotyped donors, 75% to 85% were placed in the genetic ancestry cluster associated with self-reported Caucasian donors. The aim of the study was to test whether cataloging public T cell receptors could identify signatures of past pathogen exposure. The T cell repertoires of 670 or so subjects were profiled by immunosequencing and related to cytomegalovirus serostatus. In addition to the first cohort of around 670 subjects, a separate validation cohort of about 120 different subjects was used. To predict cytomegalovirus infection status, the study combined high-throughput TCR immunosequencing, statistical association of individual TCRs with disease status, and machine learning. To study patterns of TCR occurrence, a later analysis re-analyzed previously published TCR beta repertoires from around 700 donors and added high-resolution HLA genotyping. Rather than drawing on any new phenotypic data, the later analysis identified candidate immune exposures from TCR beta sequences and the way those sequences occurred across donors. An earlier analysis of about 600 of the donors used high-throughput TCR beta sequencing to judge whether each TCR beta V gene segment behaved as functional or pseudogenic. Donor age, sex, ethnicity and CMV serostatus were compiled together with the repertoire data. In a later genetic analysis, genome-wide SNP genotypes for about 55% of the 666 donors were used, and that subset was treated as a discovery cohort. Every repertoire in the discovery cohort had been generated on one and the same sequencing platform. HLA typing included class I and class II loci at four-digit resolution. The number of typed donors differed by locus: about 620-640 for A, B, C, DRB1 and DQB1; 522 for DQA1; approximately 610 for DPA1; and around 450 for DPB1. A handful of DR-DQ haplotypes were handled as single units for association and clustering because linkage in the cohort was strong. On average, roughly 250,000 unique TCR beta nucleotide sequences were sequenced per donor among a few hundred genotyped donors of the cohort, with around 19% of those sequences being non-productive.

The cohort was made up of 666 healthy bone marrow donors. At the time of sampling, all cohort members were nominally healthy, though unrecorded immune exposures were likely present. The donor was CMV seronegative and was included in the group of around 320 seronegative cohort members. A peripheral blood sample was collected from each donor, and TCR beta sequencing was performed on peripheral blood mononuclear cells. The Qiagen DNeasy Blood Extraction Kit was used to extract genomic DNA from the blood cell samples. The full study reports these points: Some IMGT-functional V segments, including TRBV6-2 and TRBV6-3, could not be distinguished by the 87-base-pair reads and were therefore excluded. Approximately 18 rarely observed V segments, including chromosome 9 orphons, were excluded from the earlier analysis of several hundred of the donors because counts were too low. Assigning TCR associations to individual alleles was difficult when HLA alleles, especially DR and DQ, strongly co-occurred. Broadly in line with IMGT annotations, most TCR beta V segments showed up in productive rearrangements about 87% or about 30% of the time in an earlier analysis of several hundred of the donors. Linkage disequilibrium might explain the correlated functional status among segregating V segments, but an unknown experimental factor could not be excluded. While some public TCRs were present in many individuals, most TCR sequences turned up only very rarely across donors. In a later analysis, HLA-associated TCR beta chains showed more clonal expansion and lower generation probabilities than non-associated chains that were equally common. The only immune exposure information available for the cohort was CMV serostatus. Several of the top co-occurrence clusters appeared to be linked to parvovirus B19, influenza, CMV and Epstein-Barr virus, according to a later analysis. In vitro tests confirmed that a few of the cytomegalovirus-associated TCR beta chains recognize cytomegalovirus antigens. Only TCR beta chains were sequenced in this cohort, and the absence of alpha or paired-chain data limited detectable features. The classifier was reported to diagnose cytomegalovirus status with high specificity and sensitivity in both the original and validation cohorts. In a later analysis, TCR association rates were found to vary across HLA loci, with the most associated TCRs seen for DRB1 alleles and the fewest for HLA-C alleles. The presence/absence analyses assumed that sequencing depth was roughly uniform across donors, and that assumption may not be true. Because HLA typing was missing for some donors at each locus, association tests included only the typed subset. According to the authors, the approach could potentially be generalized to other disease states and immunological phenotypes. Specific HLA alleles were associated with 15,000 to 20,000 TCR beta sequences at a false discovery rate of 0.05 in a later analysis. A group of highly shared sequence variants was considered likely to be a technical artifact of the sequencing pipeline. A further reported finding was that TCR beta sequences accurately predicted the HLA-A and HLA-B alleles for most subjects in the first cohort. A later analysis found that most CMV-associated TCR beta chains appeared HLA-restricted, with HLA associations seemingly driven largely by CMV exposure. In a later genetic analysis, a missense DCLRE1C variant was associated with V-gene and J-gene trimming of TCR beta chains, and the association was replicated in an independent cohort. The study gave a list of roughly 150 TCR beta chains associated with cytomegalovirus. Compared with the roughly 700-donor mean, donors in an Asian-associated ancestry cluster had fewer N-insertions in productive TCRs, according to a later genetic analysis.

CDR1 and CDR2, per the germline V gene, are SGHDT and YYEEEE. V loses 1 base of germline sequence and J loses 6 bases, and the interval between the two ends is 4 bases. The CDR3 runs 12 amino acids, cysteine and phenylalanine included. The retained sequence is limited to the CDR3, 36 bases, with the frame set at the first base. Input material: PBMCs. The V and J genes are TRBV5-6 and TRBJ2-2, with the D gene uncertain. The TCR was taken from a man aged 55 to 70 in good health and CMV-seronegative. CDR3 region: CASSLSAGELFF. The DNA is as follows: TGTGCCAGCAGCTTGTCCGCCGGGGAGCTGTTTTTT.